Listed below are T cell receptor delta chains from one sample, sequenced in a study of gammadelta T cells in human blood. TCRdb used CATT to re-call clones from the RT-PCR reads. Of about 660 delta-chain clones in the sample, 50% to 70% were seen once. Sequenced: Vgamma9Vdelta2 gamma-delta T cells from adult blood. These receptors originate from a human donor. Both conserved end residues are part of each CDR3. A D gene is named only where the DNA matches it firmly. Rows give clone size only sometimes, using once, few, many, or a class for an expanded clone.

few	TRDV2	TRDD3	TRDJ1	CAGLTGGYSDKLIF	TGTGCCGGACTTACTGGGGGATATTCCGATAAACTCATCTTT
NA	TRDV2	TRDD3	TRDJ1	CACDTVGRLLGDIADTDKLIF	TGTGCCTGTGACACCGTCGGTCGTTTACTGGGGGATATCGCGGACACCGATAAACTCATCTTT